This T cell receptor beta chain appears in the sequencing data of a study of CD8 T cells in Susac syndrome. An input of roughly 0.5 to 1 ug of RNA was subjected to reverse transcription using random hexamers. By means of immunoSEQ multiplex PCR, TCR beta CDR3 spanning 54 Vbeta and 13 Jbeta underwent amplification. TCRdb passed the immunoSEQ multiplex PCR reads through MiXCR, listing each CDR3 protein once. The sample shows about 200,000 distinct CDR3 sequences, 93% of them seen only once. The CDR3 has 14 amino acids. The V end lost 0 bases, the J end lost 0 bases, and 7 bases lay between the germline ends. Germline CDR1 is SGHRS and CDR2 is YFSETQ. Study results and limitations: Individuals included in the TCR sequencing and HLA analysis were acknowledged by the study to be relatively few in number.

The TEMRA cells underwent FACS enrichment, while the CD8+ and CD4+ T cells underwent negative isolation. A remark on this clonotype: Its specificity is not known.

The TCR sequence derives from a human donor in good health. This chain links TRBV5-1 with TRBJ2-7; no definite D call. The sequenced sample was CD4+ T cells from PBMCs. The CDR3 is CASSLAANSYEQYF. The CDR3 DNA follows: TGCGCCAGCAGCTTGGCTGCTAACTCCTACGAGCAGTACTTC.